Below, 26 T cell receptor beta chains from the same sample are listed, as sequenced in a study of blood T cell repertoires in COVID-19. Clones were sequenced by immunoSEQ multiplex PCR, and TCRdb holds only the in-frame ones, with some missing. The profile shows 140,000 to 150,000 clones, about nine tenths of them singletons. The source material was PBMCs or T cells enriched from blood (not recorded which). Receptors were obtained from a man aged 45-65 years who had recovered from COVID-19.

This chain links TRBV6-5 with TRBJ1-1; the D gene is possibly TRBD1 (5 bases). Germline loops: CDR1 MNHEY, CDR2 SVGAGI. The V end was cut by 6 bases, the J end by 1 base, with 12 bases between. This CDR3 has 14 amino acids. Written as DNA, the CDR3 is TGTGCCAGCAGGGCGGGACCAGCGAACACTGAAGCTTTCTTT. Translated: CASRAGPANTEAFF.

This clone was seen a handful of times. V usage is TRBV7-2 and J usage is TRBJ1-6; D gene ambiguous. From germline, CDR1 is SGHTA and CDR2 FQGNSA. V was cut by 8 bases and J by 0 bases, with 5 bases left in between. The CDR3 spans 13 residues. CDR3 in DNA: TGTGCCAGCTCCAGCTCCTATAATTCACCCCTCCACTTT. The encoded protein is CASSSSYNSPLHF.

The chain joins TRBV6-6 to TRBJ2-2, with a tentative D call TRBD2 (6 bases). The CDR3 runs 13 residues. Germline values: CDR1 MNHNY, CDR2 SVGAGI (reference sequence). V was clipped by 9 bases and J by 6 bases, with 14 bases between them. The chain's CDR3 is CASTLSGSGELFF. CDR3 DNA sequence: TGTGCCAGTACCCTCAGCGGGTCCGGGGAGCTGTTTTTT.

The rearrangement uses TRBV24-1 and TRBJ2-2; 16 bases fit TRBD2. V was pared by 10 bases and J by 6 bases, with 10 bases of the junction left unmatched. The germline CDR1 and CDR2 sequences are KGHDR and SFDVKD. This CDR3 has 17 amino acids. CDR3 DNA: TGTGCCACATCTACCGGGACTAGCGGGAGGGCCGCCGGGGAGCTGTTTTTT. Translating it yields CATSTGTSGRAAGELFF.

The rearrangement links TRBV19 to TRBJ2-1; 7 bases align to TRBD2. The CDR3 contains 14 residues. Germline V CDR1 and CDR2: LNHDA, SQIVND (reference sequence). The ends lost 1 base at V and 9 bases at J; junction bases unmatched: 6. In DNA form, the CDR3 reads TGTGCCAGTAGTATAGGAGTGGGACTACCTGAGCAGTTCTTC. Encoded protein: CASSIGVGLPEQFF.

The chain joins TRBV7-3 to TRBJ2-2; TRBD1 matches at 9 bases. J gave up 6 bases and V 5 bases, and 7 bases lay outside the gene matches. The CDR3 is made up of 15 amino acids. CDR1 SGHTA and CDR2 FQGTGA come from the germline V gene. In nucleotides, the CDR3 is TGTGCCAGCAGCCCCCGGGACAGGGTGGCCGGGGAGCTGTTTTTT. This sequence encodes CASSPRDRVAGELFF.

The chain employs TRBV4-3 and TRBJ1-3, with D perhaps matching TRBD1 (5 bases). Germline V gives CDR1 LGHNA, CDR2 YSLEER. CDR3 length: 14 amino acids. V lost 3 bases, J lost 4 bases, and 10 bases lay in between. This CDR3 reads CASSQWQGGNTIYF. CDR3 sequence (DNA): TGCGCCAGCAGCCAGTGGCAGGGCGGAAACACCATATATTTT.

This clone was counted once. The rearrangement joins TRBV5-5 to TRBJ1-4, with 8 bases matching TRBD1. The V and J ends lost 4 bases and 10 bases, in that order; junction bases with no gene match: 6. From germline, CDR1 is SGHKS and CDR2 YYEKEE (reference sequence). The CDR3 is made up of 13 amino acids. The CDR3 nucleotides read TGTGCCAGCAGCCCGACAGGGGACGGAAAACTGTTTTTT. The encoded protein is CASSPTGDGKLFF.

V usage is TRBV11-2 and J usage is TRBJ2-5; tentative D call: TRBD1 (6 bases). The CDR3 is made up of 15 amino acids. Trimming left V 1 base short and J 2 bases short, with 11 bases between. The germline gives CDR1 SGHAT, CDR2 FQNNGV. Written as DNA, the CDR3 is TGTGCCAGCAGCTTAGTCAGGGGACAACAAGAGACCCAGTACTTC. Its translation is CASSLVRGQQETQYF.

The V gene is TRBV30, the J gene TRBJ1-2; maybe TRBD1 (5 bases). Trimming took off 5 bases at V and 7 bases at J, with 20 bases between the two ends. CDR3 length equals 14 residues. The germline gives CDR1 GTSNPN, CDR2 SVGIG (reference sequence). Here the CDR3 reads CAWAPLPGQGGYTF. The CDR3 coding sequence is TGTGCCTGGGCCCCCCTCCCCGGTCAGGGTGGCTACACCTTC. Supplemented by reference TRBV30 and TRBJ1-2, the full variable domain reads SQTIHQWPATLVQPVGSPLSLECTVEGTSNPNLYWYRQAAGRGLQLLFYSVGIGQISSEVPQNLSASRPQDRQFILSSKKLLLSDSGFYLCAWAPLPGQGGYTFGSGTRLTVV.

The chain is built from TRBV11-2 and TRBJ1-5; D not certain. V lost 3 bases and J lost 5, with 11 bases in between. Germline CDR1 and CDR2: SGHAT and FQNNGV. This CDR3 has 14 amino acids. The CDR3 bases are TGTGCCAGCAGCTTTACAAATGGAGATCAGCCCCAGCATTTT. It specifies CASSFTNGDQPQHF.

J is TRBJ1-2 and V is TRBV7-2, with 7 bases that match TRBD1. From germline, CDR1 is SGHTA and CDR2 FQGNSA. The junction had 11 bases not matched to a gene; V was cut back by 3 bases and J by 7 bases. There are 15 residues in the CDR3. The CDR3, as DNA: TGTGCCAGCAGCTTTTTACAGGGGCCTTCGGGTGGCTACACCTTC. Protein sequence: CASSFLQGPSGGYTF.

This chain joins TRBV28 and TRBJ2-7; 7 positions match TRBD1. The CDR3 covers 14 residues. Germline V gene lookup returns CDR1 MDHEN and CDR2 SYDVKM. With V trimmed by 5 bases and J by 1 base, 5 bases remained unmatched. The CDR3 region is CASSPGDSSYEQYV. The CDR3 DNA is TGTGCCAGCAGTCCCGGGGACAGTTCCTACGAGCAGTACGTC.

This chain links TRBV7-3 with TRBJ2-1, with TRBD2 as a possible D gene (5 bases). With 2 bases removed from V and 9 bases from J, the gap between germline ends came to 11 bases. Germline CDR1 and CDR2: SGHTA and FQGTGA. CDR3 length: 13 residues. The CDR3 bases are TGTGCCAGCAGCTTACTAATAGCGACTGAGCAGTTCTTC. Translation: CASSLLIATEQFF.

The chain carries TRBV4-3 and TRBJ1-4; D remains ambiguous. V lost 0 bases and J lost 3, with 5 bases in between. Germline V gives CDR1 LGHNA, CDR2 YSLEER. This CDR3 is 14 amino acids long. The CDR3 nucleotides are TGCGCCAGCAGCCAAGATTCGGCTAATGAAAAACTGTTTTTT. This encodes CASSQDSANEKLFF.

The V and J genes are TRBV19 and TRBJ2-1; 12 bases are a match to TRBD2. The J segment lost 9 bases and the V segment lost 7 bases, leaving 19 bases of the junction unmatched. The germline V gene encodes CDR1 LNHDA and CDR2 SQIVND (reference sequence). The CDR3 is made up of 18 amino acids. CDR3: CASKGKETSGSSGSEQFF. The CDR3 coding sequence is TGTGCCAGTAAGGGCAAGGAGACTAGCGGGAGTTCCGGGAGTGAGCAGTTCTTC.

The CDR3 loop reads CASSRGTGPDTQYF. The CDR3 DNA is TGTGCCAGCAGCCGCGGGACAGGCCCAGATACGCAGTATTTT. The chain combines TRBV6-5 with TRBJ2-3; 8 bases match TRBD1. Trimming at V came to 6 bases and at J to 4 bases, leaving 6 bases not matched to a gene. CDR1 is MNHEY, CDR2 SVGAGI, per germline. The CDR3 contains 14 residues.

A few counts support this clone. The chain employs TRBV2 and TRBJ2-5; 16 nucleotides line up with TRBD2. The CDR3 has 18 residues. The germline V gene encodes CDR1 SNHLY and CDR2 FYNNEI. V shed 5 bases, J shed 2 bases, and the junction held 8 bases outside the gene matches. The CDR3: CASSHPGLAGGPQETQYF. CDR3 sequence (DNA): TGTGCCAGCAGTCATCCGGGACTAGCGGGAGGGCCTCAAGAGACCCAGTACTTC.

The chain uses TRBV28 and TRBJ1-2, with a tentative D call TRBD1 (5 bases). Trimming removed 5 bases from V and 4 bases from J, with 11 bases in between. The CDR3 sequence is 13 residues long. The V gene's germline CDR1 is MDHEN and CDR2 SYDVKM. CDR3 DNA: TGTGCCAGCAGTCGACAGTTTGCCTATGGCTACACCTTC. Amino acid sequence: CASSRQFAYGYTF.

J is TRBJ2-1 and V is TRBV27; 10 bases map to TRBD2. Germline V gene sequence: CDR1 MNHEY, CDR2 SMNVEV (reference sequence). The V segment lost 6 bases and the J segment 7 bases; nucleotides outside the gene matches: 9. The CDR3 is 15 residues long. DNA of the CDR3: TGTGCCAGCAGCATTCGACTAGCGGGCTCTAATGAGCAGTTCTTC. It specifies CASSIRLAGSNEQFF.

The chain recombines TRBV28 with TRBJ2-1; 11 bases line up with TRBD2. The CDR3 loop spans 15 amino acids. Trimming took 6 bases from V and 13 from J; bases not matched to a gene: 14. Germline assignment: CDR1 MDHEN and CDR2 SYDVKM. CDR3 residues: CASSPFRTSGLEQFF. Here the CDR3 DNA reads TGTGCCAGCAGCCCATTCAGGACTAGCGGGTTGGAACAGTTCTTC.

V usage is TRBV11-2 and J usage is TRBJ2-3, with D possibly matching TRBD1 (6 bases). Trimming shortened V by 4 bases and J by 2 bases, and 13 bases separated the two germline ends. CDR3 length equals 15 residues. Per germline, CDR1 SGHAT and CDR2 FQNNGV. CDR3 coding DNA: TGTGCCAGCAGCTCTGTACAGGGTCTCACAGATACGCAGTATTTT. It codes for CASSSVQGLTDTQYF. Combining the CDR3 with reference TRBV11-2 and TRBJ2-3 gives the whole variable domain EAGVAQSPRYKIIEKRQSVAFWCNPISGHATLYWYQQILGQGPKLLIQFQNNGVVDDSQLPKDRFSAERLKGVDSTLKIQPAKLEDSAVYLCASSSVQGLTDTQYFGPGTRLTVL.

The chain employs TRBV6-5 and TRBJ1-4; D is possibly TRBD1 (5 bases). V lost 2 bases and J 8 bases, leaving 12 bases between the germline ends. Germline V gene sequence: CDR1 MNHEY, CDR2 SVGAGI. The CDR3 loop spans 14 amino acids. DNA for the CDR3: TGTGCCAGCAGTTACGGGGCAGGGTGGGAAAAACTGTTTTTT. Its protein is CASSYGAGWEKLFF.

V is TRBV18 and J is TRBJ2-5, with D tentatively TRBD2 (6 bases). CDR1 is KGHSH, CDR2 LQKENI, per germline. The CDR3 loop spans 15 amino acids. Trimming shortened V by 3 bases and J by 5 bases, and 16 bases separated the two germline ends. CDR3 loop: CASSPRAGTGETQYF. The CDR3 nucleotides read TGTGCCAGCTCACCGAGGGCGGGGACTGGGGAGACCCAGTACTTC.

The rearrangement uses TRBV7-9 and TRBJ2-6; D remains unclear. Trimming stripped 0 bases from V and 5 bases from J, with 17 bases between. CDR1 and CDR2 (germline): SEHNR, FQNEAQ (reference sequence). This CDR3 has 18 amino acids. The CDR3 sequence: CASSLAFGPRPRANVLTF. The CDR3 DNA is TGTGCCAGCAGCTTAGCCTTCGGTCCACGTCCCAGGGCCAACGTCCTGACTTTC.

The gene calls are TRBV19 and TRBJ1-5, with D maybe TRBD1 (5 bases). Germline V lookup: CDR1 LNHDA, CDR2 SQIVND (reference sequence). The V end lost 10 bases, the J end lost 0 bases, and 16 bases lay between the germline ends. The CDR3 length is 15 residues. The CDR3 loop is CATGGVGYSNQPQHF. CDR3 bases: TGTGCCACCGGGGGGGTAGGGTATAGCAATCAGCCCCAGCATTTT.